Listed below are T cell receptor beta chains from one sample, sequenced in a study of T cell responses to AZD1222 COVID-19 vaccine. Some clones are missing from TCRdb's copy, which holds only in-frame ones; the method was immunoSEQ multiplex PCR. The sample records fewer than 150,000 clones, approximately 80% being singletons. The sequenced sample was peripheral blood, obtained on day 0 of AZD1222 vaccination. The origin of the receptors is an adult in good health. Each CDR3 is given with its conserved first and last residue. A D gene is named only where the DNA matches it firmly. Size is omitted from some rows. Given values are once, few, many or a class for expanded clones.

v_call	d_call	cdr3_length	clone_size	j_call	cdr3_aa	cdr3_nt
TRBV6-5	-	13	-	TRBJ1-3	CAIQPGTGNTIYF	TGTGCCATCCAGCCGGGTACAGGAAACACCATATATTTT
TRBV11-2	-	15	-	TRBJ2-1	CASSRRTSVYNEQFF	TGTGCCAGCAGCCGCCGGACATCCGTATACAATGAGCAGTTCTTC
TRBV18	-	14	-	TRBJ1-5	CASSPPGGNQPQHF	TGTGCCAGCTCACCACCAGGGGGCAATCAGCCCCAGCATTTT
TRBV14	-	16	-	TRBJ2-2	CASSQDATLNTGELFF	TGTGCCAGCAGCCAAGATGCGACATTGAACACCGGGGAGCTGTTTTTT
TRBV13	TRBD2	18	once	TRBJ2-3	CASSPRGTSGGGPDTQYF	TGTGCCAGCAGCCCCAGAGGGACTAGCGGGGGGGGGCCAGATACGCAGTATTTT
TRBV2	-	13	-	TRBJ2-7	CASSVSLRNEQYF	TGTGCCAGCAGTGTTAGTTTGAGAAACGAGCAGTACTTC
TRBV7-2	-	13	few	TRBJ2-7	CASSRGQTYEQYF	TGTGCCAGCAGCCGCGGACAGACCTACGAGCAGTACTTC
TRBV11-1	-	13	-	TRBJ1-5	CASSSTLNQPQHF	TGTGCCAGCAGCTCGACCCTAAATCAGCCCCAGCATTTT
TRBV15	-	13	-	TRBJ1-2	CATSRDGTGGYTF	TGTGCCACCAGCAGAGATGGAACAGGCGGCTACACCTTC
TRBV2	-	15	-	TRBJ1-2	CASSEATLTNYGYTF	TGTGCCAGCAGTGAAGCAACACTAACTAACTATGGCTACACCTTC
TRBV5-1	TRBD1	15	-	TRBJ1-1	CASSSGQGAWTEAFF	TGCGCCAGCAGCAGCGGACAGGGGGCATGGACTGAAGCTTTCTTT
TRBV28	-	14	-	TRBJ1-1	CASLARGRGTEAFF	TGTGCCAGCCTCGCCAGGGGAAGAGGGACTGAAGCTTTCTTT
TRBV5-1	-	13	-	TRBJ1-2	CASSLTSAYGYTF	TGCGCCAGCAGCCTGACATCTGCCTATGGCTACACCTTC
TRBV18	-	17	-	TRBJ1-1	CASSPGVGISSNTEAFF	TGTGCCAGCTCACCCGGCGTTGGGATTTCTTCCAACACTGAAGCTTTCTTT
TRBV2	-	14	-	TRBJ1-1	CASTPGPLVTEAFF	TGTGCCAGTACGCCGGGACCCCTTGTCACTGAAGCTTTCTTT
TRBV6-1	-	16	-	TRBJ2-7	CASSEAPRTIAYEQYF	TGTGCCAGCAGTGAAGCCCCCAGGACGATTGCCTACGAGCAGTACTTC
TRBV28	TRBD1	14	-	TRBJ2-5	CASSSTPRDRGSNF	TGTGCCAGCAGTTCCACTCCCCGGGACAGGGGATCTAACTTC
TRBV27	TRBD1	14	-	TRBJ1-6	CASSRDRKGPALHF	TGTGCCAGCAGTCGGGACAGGAAAGGACCGGCCCTCCACTTT
TRBV19	-	12	-	TRBJ1-5	CASRSVNQPQHF	TGTGCCAGTAGGTCAGTCAATCAGCCCCAGCATTTT
TRBV3-1/TRBV3-2	TRBD1	15	-	TRBJ1-2	CASSRTRDSSWGYTF	TGTGCCAGCAGCCGGACCAGGGACAGCTCTTGGGGCTACACCTTC
TRBV9	-	15	-	TRBJ1-1	CASSVRGTLNTEAFF	TGTGCCAGCAGCGTAAGGGGGACACTGAACACTGAAGCTTTCTTT
TRBV12-3/TRBV12-4	-	12	-	TRBJ1-5	CASSFSNQPQHF	TGTGCCAGCAGTTTCTCCAATCAGCCCCAGCATTTT
TRBV3-1/TRBV3-2	-	13	once	TRBJ1-1	CASSQVYNTEAFF	TGTGCCAGCAGCCAAGTGTATAACACTGAAGCTTTCTTT
TRBV28	-	12	few	TRBJ1-2	CASSLQGEGYTF	TGTGCCAGCAGTTTACAGGGAGAGGGCTACACCTTC
TRBV19	TRBD1	16	-	TRBJ1-5	CASSMVTGGGNQPQHF	TGTGCCAGTAGTATGGTGACAGGGGGTGGCAATCAGCCCCAGCATTTT
TRBV28	-	14	-	TRBJ1-6	CASSLLLLNSPLHF	TGTGCCAGCAGTTTACTACTCCTAAATTCACCCCTCCACTTT
TRBV30	-	13	-	TRBJ1-2	CAWSVGTNYGYTF	TGTGCCTGGAGTGTCGGGACTAACTATGGCTACACCTTC
TRBV6-6	-	13	-	TRBJ1-1	CASKLDWNTEAFF	TGTGCCAGCAAACTAGACTGGAACACTGAAGCTTTCTTT
TRBV6-5	-	12	-	TRBJ1-1	CASIVSGFEAFF	TGTGCCAGCATAGTTTCTGGATTTGAAGCTTTCTTT
TRBV27	TRBD2	13	-	TRBJ2-4	CASSTSGVNIQYF	TGTGCCAGCAGCACTAGCGGGGTAAACATTCAGTACTTC
TRBV19	TRBD1	16	-	TRBJ2-7	CASRQSGQGKTYEQYF	TGTGCCAGTAGGCAATCTGGACAGGGAAAGACCTACGAGCAGTACTTC
TRBV24-1	-	15	-	TRBJ1-1	CATSSAGPLGTEAFF	TGTGCCACCAGTTCCGCAGGGCCCTTGGGCACTGAAGCTTTCTTT
TRBV7-8	-	16	-	TRBJ1-1	CASSLRVAGAVTEAFF	TGTGCCAGCAGCTTAAGGGTCGCAGGGGCCGTCACTGAAGCTTTCTTT
TRBV5-6	TRBD1	14	-	TRBJ1-1	CASSAGQGGPEAFF	TGTGCCAGCAGCGCTGGACAGGGAGGTCCTGAAGCTTTCTTT
TRBV6-5	TRBD1	16	-	TRBJ2-2	CASSYTGQGGTGELFF	TGTGCCAGCAGTTACACCGGACAGGGGGGCACCGGGGAGCTGTTTTTT
TRBV28	-	13	-	TRBJ1-1	CASSSGVGTEAFF	TGTGCCAGCAGTTCAGGGGTGGGCACTGAAGCTTTCTTT
TRBV2	-	15	-	TRBJ1-3	CASSAEGVAGNTIYF	TGTGCCAGCAGTGCCGAGGGGGTCGCTGGAAACACCATATATTTT
TRBV15	-	14	-	TRBJ2-2	CATSRGQASGELFF	TGTGCCACCAGCAGAGGACAGGCCTCCGGGGAGCTGTTTTTT
TRBV30	TRBD1	12	-	TRBJ1-1	CAWSGQGAEAFF	TGTGCCTGGAGCGGACAGGGCGCTGAAGCTTTCTTT
TRBV2	-	14	-	TRBJ1-5	CASSQGLRNQPQHF	TGTGCCAGCAGCCAGGGGCTTCGCAATCAGCCCCAGCATTTT
TRBV10-3	-	13	-	TRBJ2-7	CANREPGAYEQYF	TGTGCCAACCGGGAGCCCGGGGCCTACGAGCAGTACTTC
TRBV10-3	TRBD1	18	-	TRBJ2-1	CAISPREGTGGSYNEQFF	TGTGCCATCAGTCCCAGGGAAGGGACAGGGGGATCCTACAATGAGCAGTTCTTC
TRBV11-3	TRBD2	14	-	TRBJ2-4	CASSLGREGSIQYF	TGTGCCAGCAGCTTAGGCCGGGAGGGATCCATTCAGTACTTC
TRBV18	-	16	few	TRBJ1-1	CASSPLLGGAGTEAFF	TGTGCCAGCTCACCCCTATTGGGGGGCGCGGGCACTGAAGCTTTCTTT
TRBV30	TRBD1	15	-	TRBJ1-6	CAWSVSRQGESPLHF	TGTGCCTGGAGTGTATCTCGACAGGGGGAGTCACCCCTCCACTTT
TRBV5-6	-	11	-	TRBJ2-1	CASSLWGMQFF	TGTGCCAGCAGCTTGTGGGGGATGCAGTTCTTC
TRBV5-5	TRBD1	15	-	TRBJ2-7	CASSPSGTGAYEQYF	TGTGCCAGCAGCCCCTCGGGGACAGGGGCCTACGAGCAGTACTTC
TRBV6-5	-	12	few	TRBJ2-7	CASADGPYEQYF	TGTGCCAGCGCAGACGGGCCCTACGAGCAGTACTTC
TRBV12-3/TRBV12-4	-	13	once	TRBJ2-2	CASSLISLGELFF	TGTGCCAGCAGCCTAATTAGTCTCGGGGAGCTGTTTTTT
TRBV2	-	18	few	TRBJ2-6	CASSELGDTGSGANVLTF	TGTGCCAGCAGTGAATTGGGTGATACAGGTTCTGGGGCCAACGTCCTGACTTTC
TRBV7-8	-	15	-	TRBJ2-1	CASSLGSITYNEQFF	TGTGCCAGCAGCTTAGGCTCCATAACCTACAATGAGCAGTTCTTC
TRBV27	TRBD1	14	-	TRBJ1-6	CASRTGKYNSPLHF	TGTGCCAGCAGGACAGGGAAATACAATTCACCCCTCCACTTT
TRBV28	TRBD1	14	-	TRBJ1-6	CASSSGQGISPLHF	TGTGCCAGCAGTTCGGGACAGGGGATTTCACCCCTCCACTTT